Listed below are T cell receptor beta chains from one sample, sequenced in a study of T cell responses to AZD1222 COVID-19 vaccine. Clones were read by immunoSEQ multiplex PCR, and TCRdb kept only the in-frame ones, dropping some. The table has some 140,000 clones, about 88% seen once. Sequencing used peripheral blood, obtained on day 0 of AZD1222 vaccination. These receptors were obtained from an adult in good health. CDR3s include the opening cysteine and the closing phenylalanine or tryptophan. Fields, in order: D gene, J gene, clone size, V gene, CDR3 DNA, CDR3 protein. A D gene is named only where the DNA matches it firmly. The listing skips clone size in some rows; elsewhere it reads once, few, many or a size class.

D: NA
J: TRBJ2-2
size: NA
V: TRBV24-1
DNA: TGTGCCACCAGTGGGCCCGGGACCAGTGGCAACACCGGGGAGCTGTTTTTT
CDR3: CATSGPGTSGNTGELFF

D: NA
J: TRBJ2-6
size: NA
V: TRBV5-4
DNA: TGTGCCAGCAGCTTGGCTATGGAATCGTGGGCGTCCATGACTTTC
CDR3: CASSLAMESWASMTF

D: NA
J: TRBJ1-5
size: NA
V: TRBV19
DNA: TGTGCCAGTGGGGGGTTAGTCGCGGACTTGAAGCATTTT
CDR3: CASGGLVADLKHF

D: NA
J: TRBJ1-2
size: NA
V: TRBV11-2
DNA: TGTGCCAGCAGCCTCGATTGGGCCTGGGGGGGAGAGGGCTATGGCTACACCTTC
CDR3: CASSLDWAWGGEGYGYTF

D: TRBD2
J: TRBJ2-1
size: NA
V: TRBV28
DNA: TGTGCCAGCAGCCCGCGGGGTAGCGGGGTCTCCTACAATGAGCAGTTCTTC
CDR3: CASSPRGSGVSYNEQFF

D: NA
J: TRBJ1-2
size: NA
V: TRBV6-5
DNA: TGTGCCAGCAGTCCCGGGACCATACGAAACTATGGCTACACCTTC
CDR3: CASSPGTIRNYGYTF

D: TRBD2
J: TRBJ2-5
size: NA
V: TRBV7-2
DNA: TGTGCCAGCAGCCAGGAGGTTAGCGGGGACTGGGCCCAGTACTTC
CDR3: CASSQEVSGDWAQYF

D: NA
J: TRBJ1-6
size: NA
V: TRBV6-5
DNA: TGTGCCAGCAGCCGAGTGAGGAATTCACCCCTCCACTTT
CDR3: CASSRVRNSPLHF

D: NA
J: TRBJ1-2
size: few
V: TRBV20-1
DNA: TGCAGTGCTGCGGGCAAAGGAGGCTACACCTTC
CDR3: CSAAGKGGYTF

D: NA
J: TRBJ1-1
size: once
V: TRBV29-1
DNA: TGCAGCGTTACCAGGGGGAACACTGAAGCTTTCTTT
CDR3: CSVTRGNTEAFF

D: TRBD1
J: TRBJ1-2
size: NA
V: TRBV25-1
DNA: TGTGCCAGCAGCTCGGACAGGTCCGTTCTCACAGGTGGCTACACCTTC
CDR3: CASSSDRSVLTGGYTF

D: NA
J: TRBJ1-2
size: once
V: TRBV5-5
DNA: TGTGCCAGCAGCTTGTCTCCAGGGATATATGGCTACACCTTC
CDR3: CASSLSPGIYGYTF

D: NA
J: TRBJ2-2
size: NA
V: TRBV7-9
DNA: TGTGCCAGCAGCGCACAGGCCACCGGGGAGCTGTTTTTT
CDR3: CASSAQATGELFF

D: TRBD2
J: TRBJ2-7
size: NA
V: TRBV15
DNA: TGTGCCACCAGCAGACCTCCGGGGGGGCTCTACGAGCAGTACTTC
CDR3: CATSRPPGGLYEQYF

D: NA
J: TRBJ2-2
size: NA
V: TRBV9
DNA: TGTGCCAGCAGCGTAGCTACCGGGGAGCTGTTTTTT
CDR3: CASSVATGELFF

D: TRBD1
J: TRBJ1-5
size: NA
V: TRBV6-5
DNA: TGTGCCAGCAGCCCAGGACAGGGCGGCAATCAGCCCCAGCATTTT
CDR3: CASSPGQGGNQPQHF

D: NA
J: TRBJ1-5
size: NA
V: TRBV3-1/TRBV3-2
DNA: TGTGCCAGCAGCCAAGGTGAAAGCGGGGGTAGGAATCAGCCCCAGCATTTT
CDR3: CASSQGESGGRNQPQHF

D: TRBD2
J: TRBJ2-4
size: NA
V: TRBV6-1
DNA: TGTGCCAGCAGTGAACTAGCGGGAGGGACAAACATTCAGTACTTC
CDR3: CASSELAGGTNIQYF

D: NA
J: TRBJ2-3
size: NA
V: TRBV4-1
DNA: TGCGCCAGCAGCCAAGATGCGCTAACTACAGATACGCAGTATTTT
CDR3: CASSQDALTTDTQYF

D: TRBD2
J: TRBJ2-7
size: NA
V: TRBV9
DNA: TGTGCCAGCAGTCGGAGCGGGGACTACGAGCAGTACTTC
CDR3: CASSRSGDYEQYF

D: NA
J: TRBJ2-2
size: NA
V: TRBV5-4
DNA: TGTGCCAGCAGCTCAGGGGGGGCCGGGGAGCTGTTTTTT
CDR3: CASSSGGAGELFF

D: NA
J: TRBJ2-3
size: NA
V: TRBV11-2
DNA: TGTGCCAGCAGCTTAGCAACAGATACGCAGTATTTT
CDR3: CASSLATDTQYF

D: NA
J: TRBJ2-1
size: few
V: TRBV7-8
DNA: TGTGCCAGCAGCTTAGAGGCTTCCCTCCGGGAGCAGTTCTTC
CDR3: CASSLEASLREQFF

D: NA
J: TRBJ2-7
size: NA
V: TRBV12-5
DNA: TGTGCTAGTGGCCCCGACTCGCCCTACGAGCAGTACTTC
CDR3: CASGPDSPYEQYF

D: TRBD1
J: TRBJ1-1
size: NA
V: TRBV6-5
DNA: TGTGCCAGCAGCGCGGCGGACAGGGTGGGTACTGAAGCTTTCTTT
CDR3: CASSAADRVGTEAFF

D: NA
J: TRBJ2-7
size: NA
V: TRBV29-1
DNA: TGCAGCGTTGAGCTCAGCTCCTACGAGCAGTACTTC
CDR3: CSVELSSYEQYF

D: NA
J: TRBJ1-5
size: NA
V: TRBV6-2/TRBV6-3
DNA: TGTGCCAGCAGTTACCTGAGGGAACAGCCCCAGCATTTT
CDR3: CASSYLREQPQHF

D: NA
J: TRBJ2-7
size: NA
V: TRBV30
DNA: TGTGCCTGGGGGCAGGGGTTCTACGAGCAGTACTTC
CDR3: CAWGQGFYEQYF

D: NA
J: TRBJ2-7
size: NA
V: TRBV7-3
DNA: TGTGCCAGCAGCTTATATCTGCGGCCTTACGAGCAGTACTTC
CDR3: CASSLYLRPYEQYF

D: TRBD2
J: TRBJ2-1
size: few
V: TRBV24-1
DNA: TGTGCCACCAGTGCCCGGACTAGCGGGAATAGCTATGAGCAGTTCTTC
CDR3: CATSARTSGNSYEQFF

D: TRBD2
J: TRBJ2-1
size: NA
V: TRBV9
DNA: TGTGCCAGCAGCGGTGCGGGGGGGCGAGAGGAGCAGTTCTTC
CDR3: CASSGAGGREEQFF

D: TRBD2
J: TRBJ2-3
size: NA
V: TRBV27
DNA: TGTGCCAGCAGCTTACTTCATAGCGGGGGGGCCGGGGGAGATACGCAGTATTTT
CDR3: CASSLLHSGGAGGDTQYF

D: NA
J: TRBJ1-1
size: NA
V: TRBV4-3
DNA: TGCGCCAGCAGCCAAGATGGGGCGCCGGGACGAATGAACACTGAAGCTTTCTTT
CDR3: CASSQDGAPGRMNTEAFF

D: NA
J: TRBJ2-7
size: NA
V: TRBV27
DNA: TGTGCCAGCAGTACTCTAGGTAGTTCCTACGAGCAGTACTTC
CDR3: CASSTLGSSYEQYF

D: NA
J: TRBJ1-1
size: NA
V: TRBV3-1/TRBV3-2
DNA: TGTGCCAGCAGCCAAGCGGGTTGGAACACTGAAGCTTTCTTT
CDR3: CASSQAGWNTEAFF

D: NA
J: TRBJ1-2
size: NA
V: TRBV5-6
DNA: TGTGCCAGCAGCTTACTGTCCTCCTATGGCTACACCTTC
CDR3: CASSLLSSYGYTF

D: NA
J: TRBJ1-2
size: NA
V: TRBV30
DNA: TGTGCCTGGAGTGTCGCCAGGGGCAGCTATGGCTACACCTTC
CDR3: CAWSVARGSYGYTF